The present entry profiles one T cell receptor (beta chain) with its context. Its antigen is still unknown. This table comes from immunoSEQ multiplex PCR, and its TCRdb copy is limited to in-frame clones, with some not included. Of 1.4 million or so clones in the sample, about 98.5% are singletons; the top ten hold around 0.38%. The data belong to a study of shared clonotypes between healthy human individuals. Study context: CD4 naive and CD4 memory each took three plates per donor, while CD8 naive took two and CD8 memory one.

The study's findings and limits: Only blood samples were collected, and tissue repertoires likely differ. Clonotypes shared by all four sorted-subset donors had higher generation probabilities than non-shared clonotypes.

The specimen was naive CD4+ T cells sorted from blood. This sample's subset: CD45RA+ positively selected. The clonotype comes from a man aged 25 to 40 in good health.

The DNA of the CDR3 is TGCAGTGCTCCCACGTGGACTGAAGCTTTCTTT. It translates to CSAPTWTEAFF. The chain employs TRBV20-1 and TRBJ1-1; D is unresolved. Germline values: CDR1 DFQATT, CDR2 SNEGSKA (reference sequence). This CDR3 has 11 amino acids. With 5 bases removed from V and 5 bases from J, the gap between germline ends came to 9 bases.